These 9 T cell receptor beta chains were sequenced from one sample in a study of blood T cell repertoires in COVID-19. The table came from immunoSEQ multiplex PCR; TCRdb's copy has only in-frame clones and leaves some out. The sample contains approximately 69,000 clones, about four fifths of which appear only once. Sequenced input: peripheral blood. The receptors stem from a woman in her 70s with acute or convalescent COVID-19.

The chain uses TRBV11-2 and TRBJ2-7; 7 bases match TRBD1. Losses at the gene ends were 0 bases for V and 8 bases for J; bases not matched to a gene: 7. The CDR3 totals 14 residues. Per the germline V gene, CDR1 is SGHAT and CDR2 is FQNNGV. The CDR3 spells CASSLENRGRKQYF. The DNA of the CDR3 is TGTGCCAGCAGCTTAGAAAACAGGGGCCGCAAGCAGTACTTC.

The V gene is TRBV11-2, the J gene TRBJ2-5, with 8 bases fitting TRBD1. The V gene end was trimmed by 9 bases and the J gene end by 1 base; junction bases not matched to a gene: 7. Germline V gene sequence: CDR1 SGHAT, CDR2 FQNNGV. This CDR3 is built from 14 residues. CDR3 loop: CASKIGTGQETQYF. The CDR3 DNA reads TGTGCCAGTAAAATCGGGACAGGCCAAGAGACCCAGTACTTC.

The chain carries TRBV28 and TRBJ1-5, with TRBD1 matching over 7 bases. The junction had 9 bases not matched to a gene; V was cut back by 5 bases and J by 2 bases. CDR1 and CDR2 from the germline V gene are MDHEN and SYDVKM. The CDR3 is 16 amino acids. The CDR3 DNA reads as TGTGCCAGCAGTCTAGGGGGCGGATGGGGCAATCAGCCCCAGCATTTT. This codes for CASSLGGGWGNQPQHF.

The rearrangement uses TRBV7-8 and TRBJ2-2, with 7 positions matching TRBD1. Trimming at V came to 0 bases and at J to 2 bases, leaving 6 bases not matched to a gene. Germline assignment: CDR1 SGHVS and CDR2 FQNEAQ. CDR3 length: 17 amino acids. For the CDR3, the DNA is TGTGCCAGCAGCTTAGCGGCGAGACAGGGAAACACCGGGGAGCTGTTTTTT. It specifies CASSLAARQGNTGELFF. Filled out from reference TRBV7-8 and TRBJ2-2, the complete variable domain reads GAGVSQSPRYKVAKRGQDVALRCDPISGHVSLFWYQQALGQGPEFLTYFQNEAQLDKSGLPSDRFFAERPEGSVSTLKIQRTQQEDSAVYLCASSLAARQGNTGELFFGEGSRLTVL.

The rearrangement links TRBV12-3 or TRBV12-4 to TRBJ1-5; TRBD1 is a possible D gene (6 bases). The CDR3 is 13 residues long. The V end was cut by 2 bases, the J end by 7 bases, with 9 bases between. In DNA, the CDR3 is TGTGCCAGCAGTTTACAGGGGCACCAGCCCCAGCATTTT. This codes for CASSLQGHQPQHF.

V usage is TRBV9 and J usage is TRBJ2-2; D gene ambiguous. V was trimmed by 4 bases and J by 0 bases, leaving 13 bases between them. The CDR3 covers 16 residues. In germline, CDR1 is SGDLS, CDR2 YYNGEE. In DNA form, the CDR3 reads TGTGCCAGCAGCCCCGGCGTCGCGGCGAACACCGGGGAGCTGTTTTTT. Protein product: CASSPGVAANTGELFF.

V gene TRBV19 combines with J gene TRBJ1-1, with 8 bases matching TRBD1. The germline V gene encodes CDR1 LNHDA and CDR2 SQIVND (reference sequence). With 7 bases clipped from V and 2 bases from J, the junction kept 12 bases outside the gene matches. CDR3 length: 16 residues. CDR3 sequence (DNA): TGTGCCAGTACCCTGACAGGGGCCAATTTTAACACTGAAGCTTTCTTT. Its translation: CASTLTGANFNTEAFF.

This chain links TRBV14 with TRBJ2-4; TRBD2 matches 8 bases. Germline V gene lookup returns CDR1 SGHDN and CDR2 FVKESK. The CDR3 has 14 amino acids. J lost 9 bases, V lost 1 base, and 5 bases had no gene match. The CDR3 region has the DNA TGTGCCAGCAGCCAAGTTGGGACTAGTGGCATTCAGTACTTC. Translated: CASSQVGTSGIQYF. The full variable domain, completed using reference TRBV14 and TRBJ2-4, is EAGVTQFPSHSVIEKGQTVTLRCDPISGHDNLYWYRRVMGKEIKFLLHFVKESKQDESGMPNNRFLAERTGGTYSTLKVQPAELEDSGVYFCASSQVGTSGIQYFGAGTRLSVL.

The rearrangement joins TRBV2 to TRBJ1-2, with 7 bases fitting TRBD1. Trimming at V came to 9 bases and at J to 7 bases, leaving 8 bases not matched to a gene. This CDR3 region has 12 residues. Germline loops: CDR1 SNHLY, CDR2 FYNNEI. CDR3 DNA: TGTGCCAGTACTCAGGGGGTGCGTGGCTACACCTTC. It specifies CASTQGVRGYTF.